What follows are 27 T cell receptor beta chains derived from one specimen sequenced in a study of blood T cells in healthy people across ages (dated by TCRdb to about 2015). Library creation used 5' RACE. TCRdb shows the sequencer as Illumina HiSeq 2500. The second PCR ran for roughly 7 to 12 cycles and used a J-beta primer mix along with a sample-barcoded 5' primer. The public reads were reanalyzed by TCRdb: fastp trimming at Q25, MiXCR alignment, in-frame beta chains only. Entries are consolidated by CDR3 protein sequence, retaining the most common genes and DNA. The sample includes about 650,000 distinct CDR3 sequences, with about 51% observed a single time. The ten largest clones take up approximately 12% of the sample. Sequenced sample: blood. These receptors all stem from a woman older than 75 in good health.

This clonotype was seen repeatedly, ten times or more. This rearrangement joins TRBV27 to TRBJ2-1; D uncertain. This CDR3 has 14 amino acids. Germline V gene sequence: CDR1 MNHEY, CDR2 SMNVEV (reference sequence). V lost 0 bases to trimming and J lost 5 bases, with 8 bases between them. CDR3 coding DNA: TGTGCCAGCAGTTTATCTGGGCCTAACAATGAGCAGTTCTTC. This translates into CASSLSGPNNEQFF.

The V gene is TRBV6-2 or TRBV6-3, the J gene TRBJ2-5; no clear D. The ends were cut back, 2 bases at V and 5 bases at J, with 3 bases in the middle. CDR3 length: 11 residues. Germline lookup yields CDR1 MNHEY and CDR2 SVGEGT. CDR3 coding DNA: TGTGCCAGCAGTTACGCCGAGACCCAGTACTTC. Translation gives CASSYAETQYF.

This clonotype has just one count. A much larger clone is a single base away; this may be a read error. The J gene is TRBJ2-7, the V gene TRBV5-1, with 10 bases aligning to TRBD1. V dropped 4 bases and J dropped 7; count of bases not matched to a gene: 11. Germline V gene data show CDR1 as SGHRS and CDR2 as YFSETQ. This CDR3 contains 15 residues. The CDR3 spells CASSAGTGVYNEQYF. Here the CDR3 DNA reads TGCGCCAGCAGCGCCGGGACAGGGGTCTACAATGAGCAGTACTTC. Based on the CDR3 plus reference TRBV5-1 and TRBJ2-7, the full variable domain is KAGVTQTPRYLIKTRGQQVTLSCSPISGHRSVSWYQQTPGQGLQFLFEYFSETQRNKGNFPGRFSGRQFSNSRSEMNVSTLELGDSALYLCASSAGTGVYNEQYFGPGTRLTVT.

On this clonotype itself: The junction departs from the called germline gene at one end, perhaps through a read error. The chain uses TRBV6-5 and TRBJ2-7; D remains ambiguous. CDR3 length: 14 amino acids. CDR1 and CDR2 (germline): MNHEY, SVGAGI. The CDR3 loop reads CTSSSYTSSYEQYF. The CDR3 DNA is TGTACCAGCAGTTCCTACACGAGCTCCTACGAGCAGTACTTC.

This clonotype was detected ten times or more. The gene calls are TRBV7-9 and TRBJ2-3, with a possible D match to TRBD2 (5 bases). This CDR3 is 12 amino acids long. With 3 bases removed from V and 12 bases from J, the gap between germline ends came to 13 bases. Germline lookup yields CDR1 SEHNR and CDR2 FQNEAQ (reference sequence). CDR3 DNA: TGTGCCAGCAGCTTCGAGGCTAGCTTTCAGTATTTT. This translates into CASSFEASFQYF.

This rearrangement joins TRBV10-3 to TRBJ2-3; D possibly matches TRBD1 or TRBD2 (5 bases each). The ends were cut back, 0 bases at V and 3 bases at J, with 10 bases in the middle. There are 15 residues in the CDR3. Germline V gene lookup returns CDR1 ENHRY and CDR2 SYGVKD. The CDR3 sequence is CAISESIGGTDTQYF. As DNA, the CDR3 is TGTGCCATCAGTGAGTCGATTGGGGGTACAGATACGCAGTATTTT.

Comment on this clonotype: This could be a read error, since a much larger clone is one nucleotide away. The chain has TRBV9 and TRBJ2-5; 11 bases agree with TRBD2. The ends lost 4 bases at V and 11 bases at J; junction bases unmatched: 16. The CDR3 has 16 residues. The germline V gene has CDR1 SGDLS and CDR2 YYNGEE. The DNA for the CDR3 is TGTGCCAGCAGCCTCACTAGCGGGAGCGATCTTCTTGAGCAGTACTTC. Protein sequence: CASSLTSGSDLLEQYF.

The chain combines TRBV29-1 with TRBJ2-7, with 7 positions matching TRBD1. V lost 7 bases, J lost 5 bases, and 20 bases stayed unmatched. This CDR3 has 16 residues. Germline values: CDR1 SQVTM, CDR2 ANQGSEA. CDR3: CSAQGPRQGMADEQYF. The CDR3 region has the DNA TGCAGCGCCCAGGGGCCGAGACAGGGAATGGCTGACGAGCAGTACTTC.

This clonotype came up many times. The V and J genes are TRBV20-1 and TRBJ2-1, with 11 positions matching TRBD2. The germline CDR1 and CDR2 sequences are DFQATT and SNEGSKA (reference sequence). After removal of 0 bases from V and 1 base from J, the junction contained 5 bases not matched to a gene. The CDR3 is 17 amino acids. The CDR3 DNA is TGCAGTGCTAGAGATCGGAGACTAGCGGGGTCCTACAATGAGCAGTTCTTC. Translation: CSARDRRLAGSYNEQFF.

The V call is TRBV14, the J call TRBJ2-7; 10 bases are shared with TRBD1. The CDR3 spans 15 residues. V was clipped by 4 bases and J by 3 bases; unmatched bases: 6. Germline lookup yields CDR1 SGHDN and CDR2 FVKESK. The CDR3 protein is CASSRGTGEGYEQYF. The CDR3 DNA reads as TGTGCCAGCAGCCGAGGGACAGGGGAAGGCTACGAGCAGTACTTC.

This clonotype was found a few times. The genes are TRBV6-5 and TRBJ1-4; 7 bases are shared with TRBD1. V was pared by 3 bases and J by 7 bases, with 5 bases of the junction left unmatched. CDR1 and CDR2 from the germline V gene are MNHEY and SVGAGI. The CDR3 sequence is 14 residues long. The CDR3 loop is CASSYGQEGEKLFF. CDR3 in DNA: TGTGCCAGCAGTTATGGACAGGAAGGTGAAAAACTGTTTTTT.

This clonotype has at least ten counts. V usage is TRBV20-1 and J usage is TRBJ2-1, with D possibly matching TRBD1 (5 bases). This CDR3 is 11 amino acids long. Trimming cost V 3 bases and J 14 bases, with 14 bases left between them. Germline V gene lookup returns CDR1 DFQATT and CDR2 SNEGSKA (reference sequence). CDR3 nucleotides: TGCAGTGCTAGGTGGCAGGGAAGTAAGTTCTTC. Protein sequence: CSARWQGSKFF.

The chain has TRBV7-9 and TRBJ1-2, with 9 nucleotides matching TRBD1. CDR3 length equals 14 residues. Germline loops: CDR1 SEHNR, CDR2 FQNEAQ (reference sequence). The junction had 6 bases not matched to a gene; V was cut back by 2 bases and J by 8 bases. The CDR3 region is CASSLNDRGNGYTF. The CDR3 nucleotides are TGTGCCAGCAGCTTAAATGACAGGGGGAACGGCTACACCTTC. Looking up the rest from reference TRBV7-9 and TRBJ1-2 gives the full variable domain: DTGVSQNPRHKITKRGQNVTFRCDPISEHNRLYWYRQTLGQGPEFLTYFQNEAQLEKSRLLSDRFSAERPKGSFSTLEIQRTEQGDSAMYLCASSLNDRGNGYTFGSGTRLTVV.

The V gene is TRBV7-2, the J gene TRBJ2-4; the D is unclear. The last part of the DNA fits TRBJ2-5 better; the J call may be wrong. Germline CDR1 SGHTA, CDR2 FQGNSA. CDR3 length: 13 residues. The CDR3 sequence is CASSFGNQETQYF. Written as DNA, the CDR3 is TGTGCCAGCAGCTTCGGTAACCAAGAGACCCAGTACTTC.

CDR3 sequence (DNA): TGTGCCAGCAGCCCGGGGGCCCCCGACAGGATCTCCTACGAGCAGTACTTC. It encodes CASSPGAPDRISYEQYF. The genes are TRBV11-2 and TRBJ2-4; perhaps D is TRBD1 or TRBD2 (6 bases each). The J call may be in error: the DNA end matches TRBJ2-7 better. The CDR3 totals 17 residues. Germline lookup yields CDR1 SGHAT and CDR2 FQNNGV.

The rearrangement links TRBV2 to TRBJ2-1; TRBD2 aligns across 8 bases. Per germline, CDR1 SNHLY and CDR2 FYNNEI. The J segment lost 4 bases and the V segment lost 9 bases, leaving 5 bases of the junction unmatched. This CDR3 contains 13 residues. The CDR3 DNA reads as TGTGCCAGTGTGACTAGCGTTTACAATGAGCAGTTCTTC. Amino acid sequence: CASVTSVYNEQFF.

Points on this clonotype: One junction end does not reproduce the germline sequence, and a read error may be involved. The V and J genes are TRBV7-2 and TRBJ1-1, with D possibly matching TRBD1 (5 bases). The CDR3 loop spans 15 amino acids. CDR1 is SGHTA, CDR2 FQGNSA, per germline. For the CDR3, the DNA is TGTGTCAGCAGCTCCCCCCGGGGGGGAGTGGGTGAAGCTTTCTTT. Protein: CVSSSPRGGVGEAFF.

The V and J genes are TRBV14 and TRBJ1-2; D might be TRBD1 (6 bases). V was cut by 2 bases and J by 6 bases, with 22 bases left in between. This CDR3 is 17 amino acids long. The germline V gene has CDR1 SGHDN and CDR2 FVKESK. In DNA form, the CDR3 reads TGTGCCAGCAGCCAATCGGTTCGGGGGGCCTCTGGGGATGGCTACACCTTC. Its protein product is CASSQSVRGASGDGYTF.

The CDR3 here is CASSLRLAGKANKEQYF. In DNA form, the CDR3 reads TGTGCCAGCAGCTTACGTCTAGCGGGAAAAGCAAACAAGGAGCAGTACTTC. V and J are TRBV7-2 and TRBJ2-7, with 9 bases fitting TRBD2. The germline V gene encodes CDR1 SGHTA and CDR2 FQGNSA. CDR3 size: 17 residues. Losses at the gene ends were 2 bases for V and 7 bases for J; bases not matched to a gene: 15.

In regard to this clonotype: It may be a read error: a sequence one base away is much more abundant. The chain uses TRBV13 and TRBJ2-7; possible D gene TRBD1, 5 bases. CDR3 size: 16 residues. V lost 5 bases and J lost 6, with 23 bases in between. Germline values: CDR1 PRHDT, CDR2 FYEKMQ (reference sequence). CDR3 bases: TGTGCCAGCAGCCGCCAACCAGACAGTCTGGGCTGCGAGCAGTACTTC. Its protein product is CASSRQPDSLGCEQYF.

On this clonotype: A much larger clone differs by one base, so this may be a read error. The rearrangement uses TRBV11-2 and TRBJ2-1; D is tentatively TRBD1 or TRBD2 (6 bases each). CDR1 and CDR2 (germline): SGHAT, FQNNGV. The CDR3 has 18 amino acids. The CDR3 here is CANSIRGSAGLTYNEQFF. CDR3 nucleotides: TGTGCCAACAGCATTAGGGGGTCAGCGGGCCTTACCTACAATGAGCAGTTCTTC.

J is TRBJ2-1 and V is TRBV6-2 or TRBV6-3, with TRBD2 matching over 9 bases. Germline V gives CDR1 MNHEY, CDR2 SVGEGT. This CDR3 is 13 amino acids long. The junction had 5 bases not matched to a gene; V was cut back by 9 bases and J by 5 bases. CDR3 coding DNA: TGTGCCAGTGGGCGGGGGGGTGACAATGAGCAGTTCTTC. The encoded protein is CASGRGGDNEQFF.

Regarding this clonotype: This clone may be a read error of a much larger clone one base away. The chain uses TRBV12-3 or TRBV12-4 and TRBJ2-1; D uncertain. The CDR3 is 16 residues long. The chain's CDR3 is CASSFHLSGSYDEQFF. CDR3 nucleotide sequence: TGTGCCAGCAGTTTCCACCTCTCGGGCTCCTACGATGAGCAGTTCTTC.

This clonotype was observed a few times. The chain employs TRBV7-9 and TRBJ1-1; D is undetermined. The CDR3 contains 14 residues. The V and J ends lost 1 base and 1 base respectively, with 7 bases between them. Germline V CDR1 and CDR2: SEHNR, FQNEAQ (reference sequence). Here the CDR3 DNA reads TGTGCCAGCAGCTTAGGTAGCTGGAACACTGAAGCTTTCTTT. Protein sequence: CASSLGSWNTEAFF.

CDR3 coding DNA: TGTGCCAGCAGTTTGTTTTATGGGGGCGAGGGTGAAGCTTTCTTT. It yields the protein CASSLFYGGEGEAFF. The chain couples TRBV28 to TRBJ1-1; the D gene is possibly TRBD1 (6 bases). The CDR3 runs 15 residues. CDR1 and CDR2 from the germline V gene are MDHEN and SYDVKM. Trimming took off 3 bases at V and 7 bases at J, with 18 bases between the two ends. Supplemented by reference TRBV28 and TRBJ1-1, the full variable domain reads DVKVTQSSRYLVKRTGEKVFLECVQDMDHENMFWYRQDPGLGLRLIYFSYDVKMKEKGDIPEGYSVSREKKERFSLILESASTNQTSMYLCASSLFYGGEGEAFFGQGTRLTVV.

To note about this clonotype: Just one base apart from a much larger clone, this may be a read error. This chain connects TRBV2 to TRBJ2-5, with D unclear. Trimming took off 7 bases at V and 0 bases at J, with 9 bases between the two ends. Germline values: CDR1 SNHLY, CDR2 FYNNEI. This CDR3 has 13 residues. Written as DNA, the CDR3 is TGTGCCAGCAAAGGACGGTACCAAGAGACCCAGTACTTC. It specifies CASKGRYQETQYF.

The chain combines TRBV29-1 with TRBJ2-6, with D unclear. The ends were cut back, 3 bases at V and 0 bases at J, with 15 bases in the middle. The length of the CDR3 is 17 residues. Germline-derived CDR1 and CDR2 are SQVTM and ANQGSEA. This CDR3 is CSVDSRQTNSGANVLTF. CDR3 coding DNA: TGCAGCGTTGATTCTCGACAAACCAACTCTGGGGCCAACGTCCTGACTTTC.